Below, 8 T cell receptor beta chains from the same sample are listed, as sequenced in a study of chemoradiotherapy in HPV16-positive cancers. The method was immunoSEQ multiplex PCR; TCRdb's version includes in-frame clones alone and lacks a portion of them. The sample records 3,500 to 5,000 clones, 84% being singletons. The specimen was tumor tissue, collected from a patient who underwent chemoradiotherapy. All receptors derive from a human donor with HPV-associated anogenital cancer.

V is TRBV6-5 and J is TRBJ1-2, with 9 nucleotides matching TRBD1. J lost 8 bases, V lost 6 bases, and 10 bases had no gene match. CDR3 size: 14 residues. Germline V CDR1 and CDR2: MNHEY, SVGAGI. CDR3: CASRPGQGFGGYTF. DNA of the CDR3: TGTGCCAGCAGGCCGGGACAGGGATTCGGAGGCTACACCTTC.

In nucleotides, the CDR3 is TGCGCCAGCACCCCGGGCGCTCAAGCGAACACCGGGGAGCTGTTTTTT. Its protein is CASTPGAQANTGELFF. V usage is TRBV5-1 and J usage is TRBJ2-2, with D unresolved. CDR3 size: 16 residues. Trimming stripped 6 bases from V and 0 bases from J, with 15 bases between. Germline V gives CDR1 SGHRS, CDR2 YFSETQ.

J is TRBJ2-2 and V is TRBV28; 13 nucleotides match TRBD2. Germline values: CDR1 MDHEN, CDR2 SYDVKM. The CDR3 covers 14 residues. V shed 6 bases and J 5 bases; nucleotides not matched to a gene: 0. CDR3 sequence: CASRLAGGTGELFF. The CDR3 DNA reads as TGTGCCAGCAGACTAGCGGGAGGGACCGGGGAGCTGTTTTTT.

The J gene is TRBJ1-1, the V gene TRBV10-3; TRBD1 matches at 7 bases. The CDR3 runs to 13 residues. Looked up from germline, CDR1 is ENHRY and CDR2 is SYGVKD. J was trimmed by 3 bases and V by 4 bases; bases with no gene match: 2. The CDR3 spells CAISGQGDTEAFF. DNA for the CDR3: TGTGCCATCAGTGGACAGGGAGACACTGAAGCTTTCTTT.

This sequence joins TRBV7-3 and TRBJ2-6, with a possible D match to TRBD1 (6 bases). V gave up 5 bases and J gave up 0 bases, with 11 bases separating them. The CDR3 is 16 residues long. From germline, CDR1 is SGHTA and CDR2 FQGTGA. In DNA form, the CDR3 reads TGTGCCAGCAGCCGGGACACAGTCTCTGGGGCCAACGTCCTGACTTTC. This translates into CASSRDTVSGANVLTF.

The CDR3 protein is CASSDPGLAGGDTQYF. CDR3 DNA: TGTGCCAGCAGTGACCCCGGACTAGCGGGGGGAGATACGCAGTATTTT. The V gene is TRBV2, the J gene TRBJ2-3, with 14 bases fitting TRBD2. V lost 3 bases, J lost 5 bases, and 4 bases stayed unmatched. Germline V lookup: CDR1 SNHLY, CDR2 FYNNEI. CDR3 length: 16 residues.

The chain recombines TRBV10-3 with TRBJ2-1; 9 bases fit TRBD1. Trimming removed 3 bases from V and 8 bases from J; junction bases left unmatched: 5. This CDR3 region has 14 residues. Germline V gene lookup returns CDR1 ENHRY and CDR2 SYGVKD. CDR3 sequence (DNA): TGTGCCATCAGTGACCAGGACAGGGGCGATGAGCAGTTCTTC. It yields the protein CAISDQDRGDEQFF.

The chain has TRBV28 and TRBJ2-3, with TRBD1 as a possible D gene (5 bases). This CDR3 comprises 14 residues. V lost 5 bases to trimming and J lost 0 bases, with 9 bases between them. CDR1 and CDR2 from the germline V gene are MDHEN and SYDVKM. CDR3 DNA: TGTGCCAGCAGTGACAGCACCAGCACAGATACGCAGTATTTT. Its protein is CASSDSTSTDTQYF.